This T cell receptor (beta chain) was captured in a study of blood T cell repertoires in COVID-19. Original handling: Amplification from reference gene primers served as the basis for estimated nucleated cell counts. TCRdb keeps only in-frame clones here, not all; method: immunoSEQ multiplex PCR. D and trimming were read from the DNA, whereas the V and J calls and clone size are those reported in that table. In the table there are 200,000 to 250,000 clones, 65% to 90% of which are singletons. The TCR sequence derives from a woman aged 70-85 years with COVID-19, enrolled during active disease. The sequenced material came from peripheral blood.

CDR3 sequence reads: CASSYSPGRPGDTQYF. CDR3 nucleotides: TGTGCCAGCAGTTACTCCCCGGGCCGACCAGGGGATACGCAGTATTTT. This rearrangement joins TRBV6-6 to TRBJ2-3; tentative D call: TRBD1 (5 bases). The CDR3 covers 16 residues. Germline lookup yields CDR1 MNHNY and CDR2 SVGAGI (reference sequence). The ends were cut back, 0 bases at V and 6 bases at J, with 16 bases in the middle.